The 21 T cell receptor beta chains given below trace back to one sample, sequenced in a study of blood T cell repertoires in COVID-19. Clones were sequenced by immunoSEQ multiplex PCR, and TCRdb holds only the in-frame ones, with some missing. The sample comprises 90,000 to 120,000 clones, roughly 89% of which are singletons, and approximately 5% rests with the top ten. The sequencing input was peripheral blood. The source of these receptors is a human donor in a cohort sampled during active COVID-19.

The CDR3 nucleotides are TGTGCCAGCAGTTTACGGTCGGACAGGTGGAGCTCCTACGAGCAGTACTTC. Translated: CASSLRSDRWSSYEQYF. This chain links TRBV27 with TRBJ2-7, with TRBD1 identical over 7 bases. Germline values: CDR1 MNHEY, CDR2 SMNVEV (reference sequence). The CDR3 is made up of 17 amino acids. V shed 2 bases, J shed 0 bases, and the junction held 10 bases outside the gene matches.

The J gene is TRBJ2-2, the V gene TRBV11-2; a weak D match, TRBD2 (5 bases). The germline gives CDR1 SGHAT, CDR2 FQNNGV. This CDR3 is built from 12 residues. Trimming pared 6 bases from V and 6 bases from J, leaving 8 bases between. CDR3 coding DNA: TGTGCCAGCAGGAGGGATCCCGGGGAGCTGTTTTTT. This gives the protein CASRRDPGELFF.

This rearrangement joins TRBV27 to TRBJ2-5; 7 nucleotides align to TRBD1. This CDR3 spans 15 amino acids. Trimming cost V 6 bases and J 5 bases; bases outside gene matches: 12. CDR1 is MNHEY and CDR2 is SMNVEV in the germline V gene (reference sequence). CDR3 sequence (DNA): TGTGCCAGCAGGAGACAGGGATTGACTCGGGAGACCCAGTACTTC. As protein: CASRRQGLTRETQYF.

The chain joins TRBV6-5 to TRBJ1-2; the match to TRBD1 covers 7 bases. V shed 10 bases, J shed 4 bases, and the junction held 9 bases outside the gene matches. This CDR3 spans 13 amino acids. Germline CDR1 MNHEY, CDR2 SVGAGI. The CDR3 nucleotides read TGTGCCACTAGCATCCGGGACAGCTATGGCTACACCTTC. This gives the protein CATSIRDSYGYTF.

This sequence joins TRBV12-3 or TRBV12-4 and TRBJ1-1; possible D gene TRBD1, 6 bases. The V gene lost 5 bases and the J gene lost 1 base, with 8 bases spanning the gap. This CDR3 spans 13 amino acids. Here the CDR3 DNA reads TGTGCCAGCAGTATACAGGGGAACACTGAAGCTTTCTTT. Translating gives CASSIQGNTEAFF.

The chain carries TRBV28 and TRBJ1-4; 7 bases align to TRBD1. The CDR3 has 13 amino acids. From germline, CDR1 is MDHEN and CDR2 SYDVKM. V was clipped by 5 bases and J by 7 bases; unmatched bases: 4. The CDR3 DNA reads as TGTGCCAGCAGTCAGGGGGGCCGTGAAAAACTGTTTTTT. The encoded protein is CASSQGGREKLFF.

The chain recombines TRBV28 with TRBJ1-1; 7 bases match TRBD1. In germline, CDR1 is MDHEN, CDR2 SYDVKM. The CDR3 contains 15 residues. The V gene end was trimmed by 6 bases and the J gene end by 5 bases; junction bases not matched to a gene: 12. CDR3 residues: CASSAIAGGWTEAFF. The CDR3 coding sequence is TGTGCCAGCAGCGCGATAGCAGGGGGTTGGACTGAAGCTTTCTTT.

CDR3 DNA: TGTGCCAGTAGTTCCCGGGACAGGGGTTACAATCAGCCCCAGCATTTT. This encodes CASSSRDRGYNQPQHF. The J gene is TRBJ1-5, the V gene TRBV19; 10 bases align to TRBD1. The CDR3 runs 16 residues. Germline values: CDR1 LNHDA, CDR2 SQIVND (reference sequence). Losses at the gene ends were 5 bases for V and 3 bases for J; bases not matched to a gene: 7. The entire variable domain, with the rest obtained from reference TRBV19 and TRBJ1-5, is as follows: DGGITQSPKYLFRKEGQNVTLSCEQNLNHDAMYWYRQDPGQGLRLIYYSQIVNDFQKGDIAEGYSVSREKKESFPLTVTSAQKNPTAFYLCASSSRDRGYNQPQHFGDGTRLSIL.

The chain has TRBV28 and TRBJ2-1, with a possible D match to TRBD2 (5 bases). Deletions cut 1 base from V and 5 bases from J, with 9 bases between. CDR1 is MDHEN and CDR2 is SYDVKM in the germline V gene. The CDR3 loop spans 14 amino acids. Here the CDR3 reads CASSLLAGNNEQFF. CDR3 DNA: TGTGCCAGCAGTTTATTGGCGGGTAACAATGAGCAGTTCTTC. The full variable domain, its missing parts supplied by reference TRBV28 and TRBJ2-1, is DVKVTQSSRYLVKRTGEKVFLECVQDMDHENMFWYRQDPGLGLRLIYFSYDVKMKEKGDIPEGYSVSREKKERFSLILESASTNQTSMYLCASSLLAGNNEQFFGPGTRLTVL.

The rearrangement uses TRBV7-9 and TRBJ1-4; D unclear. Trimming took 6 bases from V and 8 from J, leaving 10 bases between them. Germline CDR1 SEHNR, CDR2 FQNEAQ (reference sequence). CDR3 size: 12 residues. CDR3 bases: TGTGCCAGCAGTTCCTCCAGGGAAAAACTGTTTTTT. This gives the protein CASSSSREKLFF. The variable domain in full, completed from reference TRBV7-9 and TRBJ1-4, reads DTGVSQNPRHKITKRGQNVTFRCDPISEHNRLYWYRQTLGQGPEFLTYFQNEAQLEKSRLLSDRFSAERPKGSFSTLEIQRTEQGDSAMYLCASSSSREKLFFGSGTQLSVL.

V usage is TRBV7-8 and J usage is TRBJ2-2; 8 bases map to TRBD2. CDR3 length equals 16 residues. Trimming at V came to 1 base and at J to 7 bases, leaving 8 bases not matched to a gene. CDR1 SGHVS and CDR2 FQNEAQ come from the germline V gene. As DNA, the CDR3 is TGTGCCAGCAGCTTAGTCGCCGGGGGGGCCATCGGGGAGCTGTTTTTT. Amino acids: CASSLVAGGAIGELFF.

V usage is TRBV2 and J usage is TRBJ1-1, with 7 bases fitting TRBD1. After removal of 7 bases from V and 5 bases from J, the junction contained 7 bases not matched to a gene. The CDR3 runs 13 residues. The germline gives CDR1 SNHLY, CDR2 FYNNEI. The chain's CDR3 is CASNRGLGTEAFF. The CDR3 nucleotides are TGTGCCAGCAATAGGGGGCTGGGTACTGAAGCTTTCTTT.

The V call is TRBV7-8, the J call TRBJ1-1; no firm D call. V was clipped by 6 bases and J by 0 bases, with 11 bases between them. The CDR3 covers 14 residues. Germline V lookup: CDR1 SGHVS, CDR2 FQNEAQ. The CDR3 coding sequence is TGTGCCAGCAGACCTATGAGCCTGAACACTGAAGCTTTCTTT. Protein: CASRPMSLNTEAFF.

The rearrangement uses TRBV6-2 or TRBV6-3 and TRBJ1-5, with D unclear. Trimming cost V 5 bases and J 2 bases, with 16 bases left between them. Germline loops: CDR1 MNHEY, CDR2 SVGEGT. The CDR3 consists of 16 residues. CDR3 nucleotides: TGTGCCAGCAGTAGGTTCCGGGTAATGGGCAATCAGCCCCAGCATTTT. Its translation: CASSRFRVMGNQPQHF.

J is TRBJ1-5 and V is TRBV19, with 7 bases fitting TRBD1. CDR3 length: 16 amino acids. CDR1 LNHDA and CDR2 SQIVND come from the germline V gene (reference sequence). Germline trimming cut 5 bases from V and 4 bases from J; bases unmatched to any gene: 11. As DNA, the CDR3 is TGTGCCAGTAGTCTAGTCACGGGACAGAGGAATCAGCCCCAGCATTTT. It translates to CASSLVTGQRNQPQHF.

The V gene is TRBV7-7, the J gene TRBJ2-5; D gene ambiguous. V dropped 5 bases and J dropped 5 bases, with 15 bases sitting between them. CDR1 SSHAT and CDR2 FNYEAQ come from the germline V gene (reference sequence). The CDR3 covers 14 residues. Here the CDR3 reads CASSPNPGGETQYF. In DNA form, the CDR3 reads TGTGCCAGCAGCCCAAACCCAGGTGGGGAGACCCAGTACTTC.

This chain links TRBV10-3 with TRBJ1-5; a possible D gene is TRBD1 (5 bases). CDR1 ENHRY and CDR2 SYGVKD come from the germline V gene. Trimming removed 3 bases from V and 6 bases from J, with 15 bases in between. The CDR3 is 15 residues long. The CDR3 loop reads CAISEGGAFGQPQHF. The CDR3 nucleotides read TGTGCCATCAGTGAAGGAGGGGCGTTCGGTCAGCCCCAGCATTTT.

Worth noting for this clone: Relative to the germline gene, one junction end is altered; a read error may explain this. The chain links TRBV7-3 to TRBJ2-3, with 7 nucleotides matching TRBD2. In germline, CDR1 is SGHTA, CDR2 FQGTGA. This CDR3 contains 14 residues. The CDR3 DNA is TGTGCCAGCAGCCCGTCGACTAGCAGAGATACGCAGTATTTT. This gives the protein CASSPSTSRDTQYF.

The CDR3 loop is CASSLRGGEGYTF. The CDR3 DNA reads TGTGCCAGCAGCTTGAGGGGGGGGGAGGGCTACACCTTC. This rearrangement joins TRBV5-4 to TRBJ1-2; D perhaps matches TRBD1 (6 bases). This CDR3 region has 13 residues. Germline lookup yields CDR1 SGHNT and CDR2 YYREEE (reference sequence). Trimming removed 1 base at V and 8 bases at J, with 12 bases between.

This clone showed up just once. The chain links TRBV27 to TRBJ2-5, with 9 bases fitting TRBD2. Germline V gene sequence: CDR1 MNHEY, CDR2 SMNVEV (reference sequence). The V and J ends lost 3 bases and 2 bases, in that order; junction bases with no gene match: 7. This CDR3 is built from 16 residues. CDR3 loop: CASSFYSSGDQETQYF. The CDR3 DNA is TGTGCCAGCAGTTTTTATTCTAGCGGGGATCAAGAGACCCAGTACTTC.

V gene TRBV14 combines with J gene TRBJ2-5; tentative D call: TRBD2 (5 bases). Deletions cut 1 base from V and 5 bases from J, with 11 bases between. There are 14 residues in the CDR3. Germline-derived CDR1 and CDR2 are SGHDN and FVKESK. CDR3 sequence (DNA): TGTGCCAGCAGCCAAGGACCAAGAGGGGAGACCCAGTACTTC. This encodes CASSQGPRGETQYF.